The 17 T cell receptor beta chains reported below all come from one sample, sequenced in a study of cytomegalovirus exposure and HLA in healthy donors. PCR was performed using 60 Vbeta and 13 Jbeta primers. TCRdb keeps only in-frame clones here, not all; method: immunoSEQ multiplex PCR. This sample has about 100,000 clones, with 74% found just once. Sequenced: PBMCs. The receptors here all came from a middle-aged man in good health and CMV-seropositive.

This clone was counted a few times. The chain carries TRBV5-4 and TRBJ2-3, with 9 positions matching TRBD1. The CDR3 runs 15 residues. V shed 5 bases, J shed 6 bases, and the junction held 10 bases outside the gene matches. CDR1 is SGHNT and CDR2 is YYREEE in the germline V gene (reference sequence). The CDR3 nucleotides read TGTGCCAGCAGGGCTCGGGACAGGGACATGGATACGCAGTATTTT. It translates to CASRARDRDMDTQYF.

V is TRBV5-1 and J is TRBJ1-1; D gene unclear. V gave up 2 bases and J gave up 5 bases, with 10 bases separating them. The CDR3 is made up of 13 amino acids. Germline loops: CDR1 SGHRS, CDR2 YFSETQ. CDR3 DNA sequence: TGCGCCAGCAGCTTTTCAGGATTTACTGAAGCTTTCTTT. It codes for CASSFSGFTEAFF.

In its sample, this clone was seen a few times. V usage is TRBV21-1 and J usage is TRBJ2-3; the table's D call, TRBD1, was not checked against the DNA. TRBV21-1 is a recognized pseudogene. This CDR3 contains 16 residues. The CDR3 loop is CASSKVSDRPCLGTYF. CDR3 coding DNA: TGTGCCAGCAGCAAAGTTTCGGACAGACCCTGCCTGGGAACGTATTTT.

The CDR3 protein is CASSGTGAMGETQYF. The CDR3 DNA reads as TGTGCCAGCAGTGGGACAGGGGCGATGGGAGAGACCCAGTACTTC. The J gene is TRBJ2-5, the V gene TRBV2; 9 bases map to TRBD1. The CDR3 consists of 15 residues. Trimming at V came to 4 bases and at J to 4 bases, leaving 7 bases not matched to a gene. Germline V gene sequence: CDR1 SNHLY, CDR2 FYNNEI.

V usage is TRBV7-2 and J usage is TRBJ1-1; TRBD1 matches 7 bases. CDR1 is SGHTA and CDR2 is FQGNSA in the germline V gene. V shed 2 bases and J 1 base; nucleotides not matched to a gene: 1. The CDR3 contains 14 residues. CDR3: CASSLRGRNTEAFF. CDR3 in DNA: TGTGCCAGCAGCTTAAGGGGGCGGAACACTGAAGCTTTCTTT.

This clone was seen a few times. The chain recombines TRBV4-1 with TRBJ2-1; the match to TRBD2 covers 9 bases. The CDR3 contains 17 residues. Germline V gene sequence: CDR1 MGHRA, CDR2 YSYEKL. J gave up 2 bases and V 1 base, and 6 bases lay outside the gene matches. Written as DNA, the CDR3 is TGCGCCAGCAGCCAAGGGGGCGGGGGGGGCGCCTACAATGAGCAGTTCTTC. Residues: CASSQGGGGGAYNEQFF.

The chain couples TRBV5-4 to TRBJ2-7; 13 nucleotides agree with TRBD2. CDR1 and CDR2 (germline): SGHNT, YYREEE (reference sequence). The V gene end was trimmed by 4 bases and the J gene end by 6 bases; junction bases not matched to a gene: 10. The CDR3 loop spans 16 amino acids. The CDR3: CASSPGGTSGVSEQYF. The DNA of the CDR3 is TGTGCCAGCAGCCCGGGCGGGACTAGCGGGGTGAGCGAGCAGTACTTC.

V usage is TRBV5-1 and J usage is TRBJ2-7; 8 nucleotides match TRBD2. Germline V gives CDR1 SGHRS, CDR2 YFSETQ. The V segment lost 3 bases and the J segment 6 bases; nucleotides outside the gene matches: 5. The length of the CDR3 is 13 residues. The CDR3 nucleotides are TGCGCCAGCAGCTCGGGACTAGGGGTCGAGCAGTACTTC. Protein sequence: CASSSGLGVEQYF.

The chain uses TRBV7-2 and TRBJ2-7; a weak D match, TRBD2 (5 bases). V lost 6 bases to trimming and J lost 9 bases, with 12 bases between them. CDR1 and CDR2 (germline): SGHTA, FQGNSA. The CDR3 spans 11 residues. The CDR3 sequence: CASSQSRGQYF. The CDR3 region has the DNA TGTGCCAGCAGTCAGAGTCGGGGGCAGTACTTC.

The V call is TRBV5-1, the J call TRBJ2-7; tentatively, D is TRBD2 (7 bases). Germline V gives CDR1 SGHRS, CDR2 YFSETQ. The CDR3 is 18 residues long. V lost 0 bases and J lost 2, with 21 bases in between. The CDR3 nucleotides read TGCGCCAGCAGCTTGGCTCCCTGGGGGGGCGACGGGACCTACGAGCAGTACTTC. It is translated as CASSLAPWGGDGTYEQYF.

This chain links TRBV5-4 with TRBJ2-3; 9 positions agree with TRBD2. V dropped 4 bases and J dropped 6; count of bases not matched to a gene: 9. This CDR3 has 15 residues. Germline V gives CDR1 SGHNT, CDR2 YYREEE (reference sequence). The CDR3 is CASSAPLAGGDTQYF. The CDR3 nucleotides are TGTGCCAGCAGCGCCCCACTGGCGGGAGGGGATACGCAGTATTTT.

This sequence joins TRBV9 and TRBJ2-5; the D gene is possibly TRBD2 (5 bases). Germline V gives CDR1 SGDLS, CDR2 YYNGEE. The CDR3 covers 16 residues. V was clipped by 5 bases and J by 4 bases, with 21 bases between them. This CDR3 is CASRAGSSRGIETQYF. The CDR3 coding sequence is TGTGCCAGCAGGGCCGGATCATCTCGGGGTATAGAGACCCAGTACTTC.

This clone was counted once. V usage is TRBV7-2 and J usage is TRBJ1-6; 7 bases align to TRBD1. The germline V gene encodes CDR1 SGHTA and CDR2 FQGNSA. This CDR3 spans 16 amino acids. With 5 bases clipped from V and 10 bases from J, the junction kept 14 bases outside the gene matches. Written as DNA, the CDR3 is TGTGCCAGCAGCCCGGGACAGCGCTTGTTAGGCTCACCCCTCCACTTT. Protein product: CASSPGQRLLGSPLHF. The full variable domain, completed using reference TRBV7-2 and TRBJ1-6, is GAGVSQSPSNKVTEKGKDVELRCDPISGHTALYWYRQSLGQGLEFLIYFQGNSAPDKSGLPSDRFSAERTGGSVSTLTIQRTQQEDSAVYLCASSPGQRLLGSPLHFGNGTRLTVT.

V and J are TRBV5-1 and TRBJ2-1, with D possibly matching TRBD1 (6 bases). The CDR3 extends over 15 amino acids. Trimming left V 4 bases short and J 0 bases short, with 11 bases between. CDR1 is SGHRS, CDR2 YFSETQ, per germline. The CDR3 protein is CASSGTGNSYNEQFF. In DNA, the CDR3 is TGCGCCAGCAGCGGTACAGGGAACTCCTACAATGAGCAGTTCTTC.

The chain has TRBV7-7 and TRBJ2-1, with a weak D call TRBD2 (6 bases). The CDR3 is 12 amino acids. CDR1 SSHAT and CDR2 FNYEAQ come from the germline V gene (reference sequence). V was trimmed by 10 bases and J by 4 bases, leaving 11 bases between them. CDR3 amino acids: CAIGSTYNEQFF. The DNA of the CDR3 is TGTGCCATCGGGAGTACATACAATGAGCAGTTCTTC. The whole variable domain, filled in from reference TRBV7-7 and TRBJ2-1, reads GAGVSQSPRYKVTKRGQDVTLRCDPISSHATLYWYQQALGQGPEFLTYFNYEAQPDKSGLPSDRFSAERPEGSISTLTIQRTEQRDSAMYRCAIGSTYNEQFFGPGTRLTVL.

This clone was detected a few times. CDR3 nucleotide sequence: TGTGCCAGCACCATCACAGGGGATGTGACAGATACGCAGTATTTT. Translating gives CASTITGDVTDTQYF. This sequence joins TRBV5-6 and TRBJ2-3; 7 bases match TRBD1. V was pared by 6 bases and J by 3 bases, with 10 bases of the junction left unmatched. The germline V gene has CDR1 SGHDT and CDR2 YYEEEE. This CDR3 comprises 15 residues. Full variable domain (remainder filled in from reference TRBV5-6 and TRBJ2-3): DAGVTQSPTHLIKTRGQQVTLRCSPKSGHDTVSWYQQALGQGPQFIFQYYEEEERQRGNFPDRFSGHQFPNYSSELNVNALLLGDSALYLCASTITGDVTDTQYFGPGTRLTVL.

The chain has TRBV9 and TRBJ2-4, with 8 bases identical to TRBD2. The germline gives CDR1 SGDLS, CDR2 YYNGEE. The CDR3 is made up of 18 amino acids. The trim removed 4 bases at V and 0 bases at J, leaving 12 bases unmatched. Here the CDR3 DNA reads TGTGCCAGCAGCTCCCGGGGGGGTGGAGGGATAGCCAAAAACATTCAGTACTTC. Amino acid sequence: CASSSRGGGGIAKNIQYF.